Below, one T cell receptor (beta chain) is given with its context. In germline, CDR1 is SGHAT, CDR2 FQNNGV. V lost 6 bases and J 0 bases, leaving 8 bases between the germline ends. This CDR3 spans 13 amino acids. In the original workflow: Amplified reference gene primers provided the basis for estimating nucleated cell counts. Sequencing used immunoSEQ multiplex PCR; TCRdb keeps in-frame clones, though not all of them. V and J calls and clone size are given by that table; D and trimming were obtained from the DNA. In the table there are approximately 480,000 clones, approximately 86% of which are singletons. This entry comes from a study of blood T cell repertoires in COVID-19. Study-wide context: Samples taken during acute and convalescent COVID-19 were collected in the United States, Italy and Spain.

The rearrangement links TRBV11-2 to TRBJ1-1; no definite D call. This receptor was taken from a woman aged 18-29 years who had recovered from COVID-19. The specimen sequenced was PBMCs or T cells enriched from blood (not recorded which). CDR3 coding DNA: TGTGCCAGCAGTAACAACCTGAACACTGAAGCTTTCTTT. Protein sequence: CASSNNLNTEAFF.